The 17 T cell receptor beta chains below all came from one sample that was sequenced in a study of shared clonotypes between healthy human individuals. Here immunoSEQ multiplex PCR was the method, and the copy in TCRdb shows in-frame clones only, minus some. Among some 2,500,000 clones listed, approximately 94% were seen once. Sequenced sample: naive CD4+ T cells from PBMCs. The subset is: CD45RA+ positively selected. The receptors were sampled from a young man in good health. Some clones in this sample may be carry-over from other donors' samples.

A remark on this clone: This sample includes further DNA sequences coding for the same CDR3. This chain links TRBV20-1 with TRBJ1-2; possibly TRBD1 for D (5 bases). Germline CDR1 and CDR2: DFQATT and SNEGSKA (reference sequence). With 4 bases removed from V and 4 bases from J, the gap between germline ends came to 7 bases. CDR3 length equals 11 residues. DNA for the CDR3: TGCAGTGCTACCCAGGGCTATGGCTACACCTTC. It specifies CSATQGYGYTF.

The V gene is TRBV11-1, the J gene TRBJ2-7, with TRBD1 matching 10 bases. The CDR3 has 14 amino acids. Germline CDR1 is SGHAT and CDR2 is FQDESV (reference sequence). The J segment lost 4 bases and the V segment lost 5 bases, leaving 5 bases of the junction unmatched. CDR3 bases: TGTGCCAGCAGCGAACGGGACAGGGGATACGAGCAGTACTTC. Residues: CASSERDRGYEQYF.

Comments on this clone: Other DNA variants within this sample encode the same CDR3. The rearrangement joins TRBV6-6 to TRBJ2-5, with D unclear. Trimming left V 0 bases short and J 4 bases short, with 12 bases between. The CDR3 length is 15 residues. The germline V gene has CDR1 MNHNY and CDR2 SVGAGI (reference sequence). CDR3 in DNA: TGTGCCAGCAGTTACTCCTCATTAGCTGGAGAGACCCAGTACTTC. This encodes CASSYSSLAGETQYF.

This clone appeared a single time. The V gene is TRBV5-4, the J gene TRBJ2-7; TRBD1 matches 10 bases. The CDR3 loop spans 19 amino acids. Losses at the gene ends were 2 bases for V and 3 bases for J; bases not matched to a gene: 17. The germline V gene has CDR1 SGHNT and CDR2 YYREEE (reference sequence). The CDR3 region is CASSLGDRGFSRPYYEQYF. CDR3 nucleotides: TGTGCCAGCAGCTTAGGGGACAGGGGCTTTTCGAGGCCCTACTACGAGCAGTACTTC.

This clone was detected once. This chain connects TRBV27 to TRBJ1-2, with a tentative D call TRBD1 (5 bases). CDR3 length: 14 residues. Trimming took off 5 bases at V and 3 bases at J, with 13 bases between the two ends. Germline V gene lookup returns CDR1 MNHEY and CDR2 SMNVEV (reference sequence). The CDR3 spells CASSRSGAYYGYTF. The DNA for the CDR3 is TGTGCCAGCAGTCGATCCGGGGCCTACTATGGCTACACCTTC.

The chain joins TRBV5-1 to TRBJ2-7; D possibly corresponds to TRBD1 (5 bases). The germline V and J ends were trimmed by 4 bases and 0 bases, with 14 bases remaining between them. Germline CDR1 SGHRS, CDR2 YFSETQ. The length of the CDR3 is 15 residues. DNA of the CDR3: TGCGCCAGCAGCCCAGGCGTGGGGCGCTCCTACGAGCAGTACTTC. This codes for CASSPGVGRSYEQYF.

The J gene is TRBJ2-4, the V gene TRBV30; unclear D gene. The germline gives CDR1 GTSNPN, CDR2 SVGIG (reference sequence). Trimming removed 2 bases at V and 2 bases at J, with 22 bases between. This CDR3 is built from 18 residues. CDR3: CAWSKTSSPFRTKNIQYF. CDR3 bases: TGTGCCTGGAGTAAAACGAGTAGTCCCTTTAGGACCAAAAACATTCAGTACTTC.

In DNA form, the CDR3 reads TGCAGTGGGAGCGGGGGCCATGGCTACACCTTC. Translating it yields CSGSGGHGYTF. The chain has TRBV20-1 and TRBJ1-2; tentatively, D is TRBD1 (6 bases). V shed 7 bases and J shed 6 bases, with 12 bases lying between them. The germline gives CDR1 DFQATT, CDR2 SNEGSKA (reference sequence). CDR3 size: 11 residues.

CDR3 sequence (DNA): TGTGCCAGCAGCCAAGTAGCGGGACAGGGGGGTTACGAGCAGTACTTC. Encoded protein: CASSQVAGQGGYEQYF. V and J are TRBV14 and TRBJ2-7; TRBD1 matches at 11 bases. CDR1 is SGHDN, CDR2 FVKESK, per germline. The CDR3 is 16 residues long. V was pared by 1 base and J by 4 bases, with 6 bases of the junction left unmatched.

V and J are TRBV28 and TRBJ1-1, with TRBD1 matching over 7 bases. Germline CDR1 is MDHEN and CDR2 is SYDVKM. With 5 bases clipped from V and 2 bases from J, the junction kept 8 bases outside the gene matches. This CDR3 region has 15 residues. CDR3 DNA sequence: TGTGCCAGCAGTCCGGGGGGACAGTCCAACACTGAAGCTTTCTTT. Protein sequence: CASSPGGQSNTEAFF.

The chain uses TRBV5-1 and TRBJ2-1; TRBD2 aligns across 12 bases. Germline lookup yields CDR1 SGHRS and CDR2 YFSETQ. V was pared by 5 bases and J by 2 bases, with 5 bases of the junction left unmatched. The CDR3 runs to 16 residues. The CDR3 reads CASRTSGSRTYNEQFF. The CDR3 bases are TGCGCCAGCAGGACTAGCGGGAGTCGGACCTACAATGAGCAGTTCTTC. Full variable domain (outside the CDR3, taken from reference TRBV5-1 and TRBJ2-1): KAGVTQTPRYLIKTRGQQVTLSCSPISGHRSVSWYQQTPGQGLQFLFEYFSETQRNKGNFPGRFSGRQFSNSRSEMNVSTLELGDSALYLCASRTSGSRTYNEQFFGPGTRLTVL.

V usage is TRBV2 and J usage is TRBJ2-1, with D hard to call. The CDR3 totals 11 residues. Deletions cut 5 bases from V and 9 bases from J, with 8 bases between. Looked up from germline, CDR1 is SNHLY and CDR2 is FYNNEI. Here the CDR3 DNA reads TGTGCCAGCAGTTTGGTCGGTGAGCAGTTCTTC. It yields the protein CASSLVGEQFF.

V is TRBV19 and J is TRBJ2-1; TRBD2 matches at 10 bases. J was trimmed by 2 bases and V by 6 bases; bases with no gene match: 7. Germline V gives CDR1 LNHDA, CDR2 SQIVND (reference sequence). The CDR3 loop spans 16 amino acids. The CDR3 region is CASSPRTSGTYNEQFF. The CDR3 bases are TGTGCCAGTAGCCCCAGGACTAGCGGAACCTACAATGAGCAGTTCTTC.

With respect to this clone: This specimen includes other DNA sequences encoding the same CDR3. The CDR3 region has the DNA TGCGCCAGCAGCTTAGGGGACAGGAACACCGGGGAGCTGTTTTTT. Its protein is CASSLGDRNTGELFF. The chain couples TRBV5-1 to TRBJ2-2, with TRBD1 matching over 7 bases. Germline V gene sequence: CDR1 SGHRS, CDR2 YFSETQ. The CDR3 runs 15 residues. V was pared by 2 bases and J by 1 base, with 2 bases of the junction left unmatched.

This chain links TRBV9 with TRBJ1-3, with TRBD1 matching over 9 bases. CDR3 length: 16 residues. Germline CDR1 SGDLS, CDR2 YYNGEE. Losses at the gene ends were 3 bases for V and 4 bases for J; bases not matched to a gene: 8. The CDR3 sequence is CASSAGQGRAGNTIYF. The CDR3 bases are TGTGCCAGCAGCGCTGGACAGGGGAGAGCCGGAAACACCATATATTTT.

The chain is built from TRBV7-8 and TRBJ1-2; no reliable D call. The length of the CDR3 is 14 residues. Trimming cost V 5 bases and J 1 base, with 11 bases left between them. CDR1 is SGHVS, CDR2 FQNEAQ, per germline. CDR3 residues: CASSPTTINYGYTF. The DNA for the CDR3 is TGTGCCAGCAGCCCTACTACTATTAACTATGGCTACACCTTC.

This chain joins TRBV28 and TRBJ2-1; 16 nucleotides match TRBD2. CDR1 and CDR2 (germline): MDHEN, SYDVKM. The V and J ends lost 5 bases and 8 bases, in that order; junction bases with no gene match: 12. The CDR3 contains 18 residues. The CDR3 loop reads CASSPAGLAGGVVDEQFF. Here the CDR3 DNA reads TGTGCCAGCAGTCCCGCGGGACTAGCGGGAGGGGTTGTCGATGAGCAGTTCTTC.